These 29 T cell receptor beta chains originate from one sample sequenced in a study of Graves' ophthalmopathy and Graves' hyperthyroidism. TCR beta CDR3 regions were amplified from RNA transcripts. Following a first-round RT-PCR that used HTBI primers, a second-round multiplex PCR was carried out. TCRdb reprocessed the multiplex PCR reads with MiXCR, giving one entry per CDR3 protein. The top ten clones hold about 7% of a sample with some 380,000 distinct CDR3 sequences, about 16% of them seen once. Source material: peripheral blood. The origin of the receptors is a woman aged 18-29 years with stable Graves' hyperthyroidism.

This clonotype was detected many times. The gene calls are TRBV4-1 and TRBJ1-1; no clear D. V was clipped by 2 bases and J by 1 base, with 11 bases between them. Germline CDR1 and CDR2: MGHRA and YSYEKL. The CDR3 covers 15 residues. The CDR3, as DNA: TGCGCCAGCAGCCAATCCCCGGGTCGGAACACTGAAGCTTTCTTT. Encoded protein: CASSQSPGRNTEAFF.

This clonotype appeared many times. CDR3 coding DNA: TGTGCCAGCAGCGTATTGGGCAGTCAAGAGACCCAGTACTTC. Its translation: CASSVLGSQETQYF. J is TRBJ2-5 and V is TRBV9; D is uncertain. Germline V gene sequence: CDR1 SGDLS, CDR2 YYNGEE. The CDR3 has 14 amino acids. The germline V and J ends were trimmed by 1 base and 2 bases, with 9 bases remaining between them.

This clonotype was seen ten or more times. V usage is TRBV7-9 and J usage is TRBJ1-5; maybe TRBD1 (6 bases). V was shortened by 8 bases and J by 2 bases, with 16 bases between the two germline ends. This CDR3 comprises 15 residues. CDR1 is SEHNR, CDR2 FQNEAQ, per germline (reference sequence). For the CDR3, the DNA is TGTGCCAGCGCCGGCGGGGGGGCCGGCAATCAGCCCCAGCATTTT. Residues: CASAGGGAGNQPQHF.

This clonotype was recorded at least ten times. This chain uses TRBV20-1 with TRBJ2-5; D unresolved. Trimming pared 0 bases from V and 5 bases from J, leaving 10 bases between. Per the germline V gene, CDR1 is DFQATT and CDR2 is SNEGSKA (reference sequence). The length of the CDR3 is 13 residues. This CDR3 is CSAREGIRETQYF. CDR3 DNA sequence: TGCAGTGCTAGAGAAGGGATAAGGGAGACCCAGTACTTC.

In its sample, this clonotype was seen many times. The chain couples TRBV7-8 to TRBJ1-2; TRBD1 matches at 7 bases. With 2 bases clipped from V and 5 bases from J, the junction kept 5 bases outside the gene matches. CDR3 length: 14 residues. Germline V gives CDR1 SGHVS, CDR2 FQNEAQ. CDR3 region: CASSLQAGGYGYTF. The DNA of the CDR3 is TGTGCCAGCAGCTTACAGGCAGGGGGGTATGGCTACACCTTC.

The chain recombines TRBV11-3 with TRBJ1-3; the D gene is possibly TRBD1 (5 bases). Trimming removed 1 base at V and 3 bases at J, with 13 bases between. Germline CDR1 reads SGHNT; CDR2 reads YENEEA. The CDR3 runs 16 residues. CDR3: CASSLVAGDGGNTIYF. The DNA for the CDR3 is TGTGCCAGCAGCTTAGTGGCGGGGGATGGTGGAAACACCATATATTTT.

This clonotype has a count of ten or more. The CDR3 here is CASSLATPGAGSEAFF. CDR3 sequence (DNA): TGTGCCAGCAGCTTAGCGACCCCGGGGGCAGGATCTGAAGCTTTCTTT. The V and J genes are TRBV11-1 and TRBJ1-1, with D possibly TRBD1 on 6 matching bases. The V and J ends lost 0 bases and 6 bases respectively, with 17 bases between them. The CDR3 sequence is 16 residues long. CDR1 and CDR2 from the germline V gene are SGHAT and FQDESV (reference sequence).

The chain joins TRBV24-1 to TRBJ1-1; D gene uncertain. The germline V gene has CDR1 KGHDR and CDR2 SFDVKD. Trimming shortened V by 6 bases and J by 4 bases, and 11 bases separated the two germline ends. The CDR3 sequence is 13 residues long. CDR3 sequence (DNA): TGTGCCACCAGTACAGAGCTATCCACTGAAGCTTTCTTT. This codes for CATSTELSTEAFF.

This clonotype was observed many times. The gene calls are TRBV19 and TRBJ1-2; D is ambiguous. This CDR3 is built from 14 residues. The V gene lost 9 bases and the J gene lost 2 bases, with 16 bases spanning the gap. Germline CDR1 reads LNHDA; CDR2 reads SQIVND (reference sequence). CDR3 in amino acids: CASRTGPLNYGYTF. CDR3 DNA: TGTGCCAGCCGAACCGGGCCTCTGAACTATGGCTACACCTTC.

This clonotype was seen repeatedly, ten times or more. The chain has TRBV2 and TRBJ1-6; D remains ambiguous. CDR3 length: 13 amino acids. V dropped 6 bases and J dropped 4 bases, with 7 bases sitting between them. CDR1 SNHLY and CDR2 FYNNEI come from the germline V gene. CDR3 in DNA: TGTGCCAGCAGGGACGGGTATAATTCACCCCTCCACTTT. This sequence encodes CASRDGYNSPLHF.

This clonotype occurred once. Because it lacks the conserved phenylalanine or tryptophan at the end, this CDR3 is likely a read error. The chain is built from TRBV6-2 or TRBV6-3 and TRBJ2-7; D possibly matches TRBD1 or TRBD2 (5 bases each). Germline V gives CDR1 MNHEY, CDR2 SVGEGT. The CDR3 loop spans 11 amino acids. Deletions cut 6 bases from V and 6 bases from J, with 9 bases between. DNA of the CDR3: TGTGCCAGCAGGGGGGTTGCCGAGCAGTACTAC. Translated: CASRGVAEQYY.

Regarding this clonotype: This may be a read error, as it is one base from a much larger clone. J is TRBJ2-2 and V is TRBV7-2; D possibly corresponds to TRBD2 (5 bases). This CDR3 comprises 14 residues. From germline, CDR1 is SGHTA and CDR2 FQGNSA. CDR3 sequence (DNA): TGTGCCAGCAGCATCGGGCCTAACACCGGGGAGCTGTGTTTT. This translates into CASSIGPNTGELCF.

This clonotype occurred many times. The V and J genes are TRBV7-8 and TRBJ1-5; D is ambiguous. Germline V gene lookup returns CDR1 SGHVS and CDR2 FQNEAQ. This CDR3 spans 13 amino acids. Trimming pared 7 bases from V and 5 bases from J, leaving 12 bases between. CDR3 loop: CASIQEGDQPQHF. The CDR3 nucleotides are TGTGCCAGCATCCAAGAGGGAGATCAGCCCCAGCATTTT.

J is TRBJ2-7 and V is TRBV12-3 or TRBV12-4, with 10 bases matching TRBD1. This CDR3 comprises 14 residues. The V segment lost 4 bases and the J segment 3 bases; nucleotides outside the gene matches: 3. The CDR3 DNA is TGTGCCAGCAGTTGGGACAGGGGAGGCTACGAGCAGTACTTC. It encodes CASSWDRGGYEQYF.

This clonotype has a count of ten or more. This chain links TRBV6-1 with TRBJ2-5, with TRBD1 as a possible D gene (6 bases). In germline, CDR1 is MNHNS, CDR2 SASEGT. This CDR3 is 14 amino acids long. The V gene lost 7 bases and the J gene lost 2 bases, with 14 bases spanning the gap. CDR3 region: CASTVTGLQETQYF. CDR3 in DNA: TGTGCCAGCACTGTGACAGGTTTACAAGAGACCCAGTACTTC.

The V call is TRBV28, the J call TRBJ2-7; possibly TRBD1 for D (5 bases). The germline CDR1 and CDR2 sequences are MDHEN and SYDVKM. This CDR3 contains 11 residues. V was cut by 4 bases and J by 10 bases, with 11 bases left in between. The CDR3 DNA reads TGTGCCAGCAGTTCTGGGGCACAACAGTACTTC. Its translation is CASSSGAQQYF.

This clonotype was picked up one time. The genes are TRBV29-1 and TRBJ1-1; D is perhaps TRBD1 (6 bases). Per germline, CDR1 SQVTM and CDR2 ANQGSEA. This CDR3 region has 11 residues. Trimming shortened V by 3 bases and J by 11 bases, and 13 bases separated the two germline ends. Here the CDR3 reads CSVEAGVGAFF. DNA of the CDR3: TGCAGCGTTGAGGCAGGGGTTGGCGCTTTCTTT.

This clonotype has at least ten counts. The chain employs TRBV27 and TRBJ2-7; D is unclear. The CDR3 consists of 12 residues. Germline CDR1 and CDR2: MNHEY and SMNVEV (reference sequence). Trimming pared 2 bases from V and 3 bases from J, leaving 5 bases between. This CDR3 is CASSLMGYEQYF. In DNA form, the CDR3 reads TGTGCCAGCAGTTTAATGGGCTACGAGCAGTACTTC.

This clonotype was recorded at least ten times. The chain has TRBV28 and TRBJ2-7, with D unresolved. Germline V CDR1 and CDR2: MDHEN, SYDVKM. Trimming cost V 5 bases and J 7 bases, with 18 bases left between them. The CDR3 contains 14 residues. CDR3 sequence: CASSPLLRSREQYF. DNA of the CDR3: TGTGCCAGCAGTCCCCTATTGAGGAGTCGGGAGCAGTACTTC.

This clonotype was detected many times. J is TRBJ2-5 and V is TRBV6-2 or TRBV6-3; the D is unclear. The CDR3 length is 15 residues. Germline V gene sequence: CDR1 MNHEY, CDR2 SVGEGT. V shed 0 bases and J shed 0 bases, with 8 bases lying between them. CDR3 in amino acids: CASSYSPAYQETQYF. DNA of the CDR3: TGTGCCAGCAGTTACTCTCCGGCCTACCAAGAGACCCAGTACTTC.

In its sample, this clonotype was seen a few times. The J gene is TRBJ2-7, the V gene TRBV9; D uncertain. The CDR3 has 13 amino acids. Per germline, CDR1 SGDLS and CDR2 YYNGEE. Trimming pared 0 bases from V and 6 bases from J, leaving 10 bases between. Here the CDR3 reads CASSVGTGSEQYF. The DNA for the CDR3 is TGTGCCAGCAGCGTAGGGACGGGCTCCGAGCAGTACTTC.

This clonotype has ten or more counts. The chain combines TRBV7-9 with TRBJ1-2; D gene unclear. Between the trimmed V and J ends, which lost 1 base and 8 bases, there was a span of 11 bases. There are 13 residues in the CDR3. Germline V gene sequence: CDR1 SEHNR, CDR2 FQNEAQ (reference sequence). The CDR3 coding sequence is TGTGCCAGCAGCTTAGTCGGTGGGCAAGGCTACACCTTC. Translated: CASSLVGGQGYTF.

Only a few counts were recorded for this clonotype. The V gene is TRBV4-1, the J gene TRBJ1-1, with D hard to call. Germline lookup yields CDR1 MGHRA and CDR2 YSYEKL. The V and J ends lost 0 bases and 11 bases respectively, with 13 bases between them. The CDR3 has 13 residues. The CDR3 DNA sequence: TGCGCCAGCAGCCAAGAGGCAGGCAAAACGGCTTTCTTT. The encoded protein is CASSQEAGKTAFF.

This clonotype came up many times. CDR3 DNA: TGTGCCAGCAGTTACTCGGCAGAGACCCAGTACTTC. Translating gives CASSYSAETQYF. V and J are TRBV6-5 and TRBJ2-5; no firm D call. Germline assignment: CDR1 MNHEY and CDR2 SVGAGI. With 0 bases removed from V and 4 bases from J, the gap between germline ends came to 3 bases. The CDR3 sequence is 12 residues long.

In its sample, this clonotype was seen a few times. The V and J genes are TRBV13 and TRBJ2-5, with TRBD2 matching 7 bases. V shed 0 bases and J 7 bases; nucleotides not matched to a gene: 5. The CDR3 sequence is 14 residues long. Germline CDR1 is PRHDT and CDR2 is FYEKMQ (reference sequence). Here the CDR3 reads CASSLGTSPGTQYF. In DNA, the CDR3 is TGTGCCAGCAGCTTAGGGACTAGCCCCGGGACCCAGTACTTC.

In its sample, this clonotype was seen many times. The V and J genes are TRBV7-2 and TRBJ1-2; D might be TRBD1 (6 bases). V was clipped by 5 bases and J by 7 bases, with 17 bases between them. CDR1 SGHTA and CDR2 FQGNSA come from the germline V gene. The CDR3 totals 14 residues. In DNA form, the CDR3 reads TGTGCCAGCAGCCCCTTTGGAGGGGGGCTTGGCTACACCTTC. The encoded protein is CASSPFGGGLGYTF.

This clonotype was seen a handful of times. CDR3 DNA sequence: TGCGCCAGCAGCCTCTTTCTAGGAGAAAACACTGAAGCTTTCTTT. It yields the protein CASSLFLGENTEAFF. The chain links TRBV4-1 to TRBJ1-1; no reliable D call. The CDR3 contains 15 residues. V was cut by 4 bases and J by 2 bases, with 14 bases left in between. Germline V gene sequence: CDR1 MGHRA, CDR2 YSYEKL.

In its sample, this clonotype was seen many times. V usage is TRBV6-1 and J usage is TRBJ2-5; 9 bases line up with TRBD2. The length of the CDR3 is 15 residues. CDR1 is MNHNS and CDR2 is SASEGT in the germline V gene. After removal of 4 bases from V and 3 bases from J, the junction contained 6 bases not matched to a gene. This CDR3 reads CASSGWQRGEETQYF. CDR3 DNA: TGTGCCAGCAGTGGGTGGCAGCGGGGGGAAGAGACCCAGTACTTC.

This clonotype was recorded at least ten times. In DNA, the CDR3 is TGTGCCAGCAGTCACAGGACCCTAGGGAACACTGAAGCTTTCTTT. It is translated as CASSHRTLGNTEAFF. The chain joins TRBV6-5 to TRBJ1-1; TRBD1 might be the D (5 bases). The V end was cut by 5 bases, the J end by 1 base, with 14 bases between. Germline V gene data show CDR1 as MNHEY and CDR2 as SVGAGI. This CDR3 contains 15 residues.